The present T cell receptor (beta chain) was sequenced within a study of T cells after yellow fever vaccination (dated by TCRdb to between 2017 and 2020). Looking at the study overall: The SMART-Seq v4 Ultra Low Input RNA kit was used to prepare libraries from fractions with low cell numbers. Blood was collected at multiple timepoints before and after primary and secondary immunization, and bulk PBMC replicates and cell subsets were isolated. Two healthy male donors, one aged 18 to 30 and one aged 30 to 40 years, were included in the cohort. To follow T-cell clones before and after both primary and booster YFV17D yellow fever vaccination, bulk TCR alpha and beta repertoires underwent longitudinal sequencing.

Read against the paper, the sample's treatment or condition label means: live attenuated yellow fever vaccine strain. Two biological replicates of bulk PBMCs were collected at each blood-draw timepoint. A standard Ficoll-Paque protocol was used to isolate PBMCs from peripheral blood. RNA was extracted with TriZol from bulk PBMCs, CD4 and CD8 fractions, and dextramer-positive and dextramer-negative fractions. Study-wide conclusions, independent of this receptor: FACS-sorted repertoires could contain abundant contaminating clonotypes from the bulk population, so computational filtering was required. A small fraction of clonotypes showed up in both the CD4 and CD8 compartments, probably as a result of convergent recombination. The secondary T-cell response was weaker than the primary response but faster, peaking on day 5 instead of day 15. After the booster, most of the clones that had expanded following primary vaccination were detected again (almost 98% of CD4 and around nine tenths of CD8), which suggests that memory was broadly maintained. Only two donors were included in the study, so the extent to which the findings can be generalized is limited.

Synthesis of TCR cDNA relied on 5'RACE template switching, a step that introduced a universal primer site along with unique molecular identifiers. Priming for cDNA synthesis came from both the TCR alpha and TCR beta constant segments. Library amplification involved two PCR steps, and the second step added sample barcodes and sequencing adapters. Libraries were sequenced on Illumina HiSeq 2500 (2x100 bp) or NovaSeq (2x150 bp). Per the authors' processing: Reads were demultiplexed and collapsed into UMI consensus sequences with MIGEC, and V(D)J alignment was performed with MiXCR. Vaccine-responding clonotypes were identified with edgeR using replicate PBMC samples, with FDR below 0.01 and a log2 fold change above 5 up to day 15 being required. Each bulk clonotype received a CD4 or CD8 identity based on whether the sequenced CD4 or CD8 repertoire contained that clonotype at higher abundance. Starting from the raw public reads, TCRdb applied fastp trimming at Q25, assembled clones with MiXCR and retained in-frame beta chains. Entries that share a CDR3 protein sequence are merged under the most common genes and DNA. Here the V and J calls rest on TCRdb's processing, not on the authors' analysis. A total of about 580,000 distinct CDR3 sequences appear in this sample, about a sixth of them only once. The biggest ten clones account for roughly 17% of the sample.

CDR1 and CDR2 were assigned from the germline V gene as SGHAT and FQNNGV. V is shortened by 1 base, J by 7 bases, and the region joining them spans 13 bases. CDR3 length: 15 amino acids, cysteine to phenylalanine. The entry retains the CDR3 DNA only, 45 bases that are in frame from base 1. This clonotype has only a few counts. This clone's antigen is unknown. Base quality data are lacking; no much larger clone is found one base away. The rearrangement combines TRBV11-2 with TRBJ1-4, with TRBD1 as a weak D call on 5 bases. The sequence was obtained from a man aged 18 to 30 who received the YFV17D yellow fever vaccine. Source: PBMCs, taken 5 to 6 days after the first yellow fever vaccination. The nucleotides are TGTGCCAGCAGCTTAGTCACAGGAGGTAGTGAAAAACTGTTTTTT. Translated, this is CASSLVTGGSEKLFF. With the rest looked up from the reference TRBV11-2 and TRBJ1-4 genes rather than sequenced, the full variable domain is EAGVAQSPRYKIIEKRQSVAFWCNPISGHATLYWYQQILGQGPKLLIQFQNNGVVDDSQLPKDRFSAERLKGVDSTLKIQPAKLEDSAVYLCASSLVTGGSEKLFFGSGTQLSVL.